This passage covers 22 T cell receptor beta chains from one sample sequenced in a study of Ad26.COV2.S vaccination and SARS-CoV-2 variants. Assay: immunoSEQ multiplex PCR; the TCRdb copy retains only in-frame clones and omits some. Of roughly 420,000 clones listed, around 87% are singletons. Treatment described: roughly 19 received Ad26.COV2.S at low or high dose, single or two shots; roughly five received placebo; per-sample allocation not given. After the first vaccine or placebo injection, samples were drawn on day 63. The input for sequencing was peripheral blood, taken in a trial of Ad26.COV2.S vaccine versus placebo. These receptors all come from a person between 18 and 65 years old who received the Ad26.COV2.S COVID-19 vaccine or a placebo.

The chain couples TRBV9 to TRBJ1-6; possibly TRBD1 for D (6 bases). Germline V lookup: CDR1 SGDLS, CDR2 YYNGEE. This CDR3 region has 12 residues. Trimming pared 6 bases from V and 7 bases from J, leaving 8 bases between. CDR3: CASKGVNSPLHF. The CDR3 DNA reads as TGTGCCAGCAAGGGGGTCAATTCACCCCTCCACTTT.

The chain joins TRBV5-8 to TRBJ2-3; weak D call: TRBD2 (5 bases). V lost 1 base and J 4 bases, leaving 13 bases between the germline ends. This CDR3 has 15 residues. Germline values: CDR1 SGHTS, CDR2 YDEGEE. CDR3 nucleotide sequence: TGTGCCAGCAGCTTGCGGGGAAGACCCGCAGATACGCAGTATTTT. Translated: CASSLRGRPADTQYF.

The chain recombines TRBV4-1 with TRBJ1-4; 11 bases match TRBD1. Trimming cost V 1 base and J 13 bases; bases outside gene matches: 8. In germline, CDR1 is MGHRA, CDR2 YSYEKL. There are 15 residues in the CDR3. CDR3 in DNA: TGCGCCAGCAGCCAAGGGGGACAGGGGGGTATAGGACTGTTTTTT. As protein: CASSQGGQGGIGLFF.

V usage is TRBV6-1 and J usage is TRBJ2-5; TRBD1 matches 10 bases. This CDR3 is built from 15 residues. Trimming cost V 2 bases and J 5 bases; bases outside gene matches: 5. Per the germline V gene, CDR1 is MNHNS and CDR2 is SASEGT. In DNA, the CDR3 is TGTGCCAGCAGTGAACAAAGGACAGGGGGGGAGACCCAGTACTTC. It yields the protein CASSEQRTGGETQYF.

The chain has TRBV5-1 and TRBJ2-2; 7 positions match TRBD1. Losses at the gene ends were 4 bases for V and 7 bases for J; bases not matched to a gene: 7. The length of the CDR3 is 14 residues. Germline V gene lookup returns CDR1 SGHRS and CDR2 YFSETQ. CDR3 region: CASSGTASVGELFF. CDR3 nucleotide sequence: TGCGCCAGCAGCGGGACAGCCAGTGTCGGGGAGCTGTTTTTT.

The V and J genes are TRBV4-1 and TRBJ2-1; TRBD1 might be the D (6 bases). The V end lost 1 base, the J end lost 7 bases, and 20 bases lay between the germline ends. The length of the CDR3 is 17 residues. CDR1 and CDR2 from the germline V gene are MGHRA and YSYEKL. CDR3 coding DNA: TGCGCCAGCAGCCAAGGTGTCCTGGACAGCTACGCAAATGAGCAGTTCTTC. This gives the protein CASSQGVLDSYANEQFF.

Written as DNA, the CDR3 is TGCAGCACTAGTCAGAGGCCAAACACCGGGGAGCTGTTTTTT. Translated, it gives CSTSQRPNTGELFF. This chain links TRBV20-1 with TRBJ2-2; D possibly corresponds to TRBD2 (5 bases). This CDR3 is built from 14 residues. Germline V gene sequence: CDR1 DFQATT, CDR2 SNEGSKA (reference sequence).

This sequence joins TRBV19 and TRBJ1-1; 7 bases line up with TRBD1. The CDR3 has 16 residues. Looked up from germline, CDR1 is LNHDA and CDR2 is SQIVND (reference sequence). Trimming took 5 bases from V and 6 from J; bases not matched to a gene: 15. The CDR3 DNA is TGTGCCAGTAGTCCCGGGGACAGCCACTATCATGCTGAAGCTTTCTTT. Translating it yields CASSPGDSHYHAEAFF.

V gene TRBV6-4 combines with J gene TRBJ2-6; D remains ambiguous. Germline CDR1 MRHNA, CDR2 SNTAGT. CDR3 length equals 16 residues. With 3 bases removed from V and 0 bases from J, the gap between germline ends came to 9 bases. CDR3 DNA sequence: TGTGCCAGCAGTGAAAGTCTGGGCTCTGGGGCCAACGTCCTGACTTTC. Protein: CASSESLGSGANVLTF.

This clone was counted many times. The V gene is TRBV4-3, the J gene TRBJ2-7, with D uncertain. The CDR3 extends over 16 amino acids. V dropped 0 bases and J dropped 0 bases, with 12 bases sitting between them. CDR1 is LGHNA, CDR2 YSLEER, per germline. CDR3 protein: CASSQDTGSPSYEQYF. For the CDR3, the DNA is TGCGCCAGCAGCCAAGACACCGGATCGCCCTCCTACGAGCAGTACTTC.

This chain connects TRBV20-1 to TRBJ1-1; D perhaps matches TRBD1 (5 bases). Trimming removed 3 bases from V and 2 bases from J, with 10 bases in between. CDR3 length: 13 residues. CDR1 and CDR2 from the germline V gene are DFQATT and SNEGSKA (reference sequence). CDR3 coding DNA: TGCAGTGCTAGTCAGGGAATTAACACTGAAGCTTTCTTT. It translates to CSASQGINTEAFF.

In this sample, this clone turned up a few times. The chain uses TRBV15 and TRBJ2-2; TRBD1 aligns across 12 bases. J lost 0 bases, V lost 0 bases, and 14 bases had no gene match. The germline V gene encodes CDR1 LNHNV and CDR2 YYDKDF (reference sequence). The CDR3 is 22 residues long. CDR3 in amino acids: CATSRDLFVGQGALTNTGELFF. The CDR3 coding sequence is TGTGCCACCAGCAGAGACCTCTTTGTGGGACAGGGGGCTCTTACGAACACCGGGGAGCTGTTTTTT.

This chain links TRBV5-6 with TRBJ1-2; TRBD1 matches at 8 bases. V was pared by 4 bases and J by 3 bases, with 5 bases of the junction left unmatched. This CDR3 region has 14 residues. CDR1 and CDR2 (germline): SGHDT, YYEEEE. This CDR3 reads CASSVGQAYYGYTF. The CDR3 DNA is TGTGCCAGCAGCGTGGGACAGGCGTACTATGGCTACACCTTC. Full variable domain (outside the CDR3, taken from reference TRBV5-6 and TRBJ1-2): DAGVTQSPTHLIKTRGQQVTLRCSPKSGHDTVSWYQQALGQGPQFIFQYYEEEERQRGNFPDRFSGHQFPNYSSELNVNALLLGDSALYLCASSVGQAYYGYTFGSGTRLTVV.

V is TRBV6-2 or TRBV6-3 and J is TRBJ1-2; D may be TRBD1 (5 bases). Germline CDR1 MNHEY, CDR2 SVGEGT. This CDR3 comprises 14 residues. V shed 5 bases and J shed 1 base, with 11 bases lying between them. The CDR3 spells CASSKRGGNYGYTF. The CDR3 DNA reads TGTGCCAGCAGTAAAAGGGGAGGTAACTATGGCTACACCTTC.

The rearrangement uses TRBV7-3 and TRBJ2-3, with a weak D call TRBD1 (6 bases). The CDR3 sequence is 15 residues long. The V end was cut by 5 bases, the J end by 2 bases, with 14 bases between. Germline CDR1 and CDR2: SGHTA and FQGTGA. The CDR3 DNA sequence: TGTGCCAGCAGCCCACTTGGGGGCCACACAGATACGCAGTATTTT. Its translation: CASSPLGGHTDTQYF.

This clone appeared a few times. The J gene is TRBJ1-6, the V gene TRBV27; D gene ambiguous. The CDR3 length is 16 residues. Trimming removed 0 bases at V and 9 bases at J, with 15 bases between. The germline gives CDR1 MNHEY, CDR2 SMNVEV (reference sequence). The CDR3 sequence: CASSLSIDGIGSPLHF. DNA for the CDR3: TGTGCCAGCAGTTTATCGATCGACGGCATAGGTTCACCCCTCCACTTT.

V is TRBV5-4 and J is TRBJ2-5, with TRBD2 identical over 8 bases. The CDR3 is 16 amino acids. In germline, CDR1 is SGHNT, CDR2 YYREEE (reference sequence). The V gene end was trimmed by 0 bases and the J gene end by 1 base; junction bases not matched to a gene: 5. The CDR3 sequence: CASSLELAGSQETQYF. The CDR3 nucleotides read TGTGCCAGCAGCTTGGAGCTAGCGGGCAGCCAAGAGACCCAGTACTTC.

This clone is a singleton in its sample. The rearrangement joins TRBV12-3 or TRBV12-4 to TRBJ1-6; D ambiguous. The CDR3 sequence is 12 residues long. The germline V and J ends were trimmed by 7 bases and 7 bases, with 8 bases remaining between them. CDR3 bases: TGTGCCAGCATCCGCGGAAATTCACCCCTCCACTTT. The encoded protein is CASIRGNSPLHF.

The count of this clone is one. This sequence joins TRBV27 and TRBJ2-7; possible D gene TRBD2, 6 bases. Trimming shortened V by 3 bases and J by 3 bases, and 9 bases separated the two germline ends. Germline lookup yields CDR1 MNHEY and CDR2 SMNVEV (reference sequence). The CDR3 totals 13 residues. The CDR3 reads CASSLEGGYEQYF. The CDR3, as DNA: TGTGCCAGCAGTTTGGAGGGTGGCTACGAGCAGTACTTC.

The rearrangement joins TRBV2 to TRBJ1-3; D is ambiguous. This CDR3 region has 14 residues. CDR1 SNHLY and CDR2 FYNNEI come from the germline V gene. The V end lost 6 bases, the J end lost 3 bases, and 12 bases lay between the germline ends. The CDR3: CASSSTRVGNTIYF. The CDR3 DNA is TGTGCCAGCAGCAGCACTAGGGTTGGAAACACCATATATTTT.

This clone was seen a single time. J is TRBJ1-2 and V is TRBV30; TRBD1 matches at 9 bases. The ends lost 8 bases at V and 7 bases at J; junction bases unmatched: 2. Germline CDR1 is GTSNPN and CDR2 is SVGIG (reference sequence). The CDR3 contains 10 residues. The CDR3, as DNA: TGTGCCGGACAGGGGTCTGGCTACACCTTC. Its translation: CAGQGSGYTF. Full variable domain (remainder filled in from reference TRBV30 and TRBJ1-2): SQTIHQWPATLVQPVGSPLSLECTVEGTSNPNLYWYRQAAGRGLQLLFYSVGIGQISSEVPQNLSASRPQDRQFILSSKKLLLSDSGFYLCAGQGSGYTFGSGTRLTVV.

The V gene is TRBV7-9, the J gene TRBJ2-2, with D possibly being TRBD2 (5 bases). Per germline, CDR1 SEHNR and CDR2 FQNEAQ (reference sequence). The ends were cut back, 2 bases at V and 1 base at J, with 8 bases in the middle. CDR3 length: 15 residues. This CDR3 is CASSLFAGNTGELFF. The CDR3 DNA sequence: TGTGCCAGCAGCTTATTTGCGGGGAACACCGGGGAGCTGTTTTTT.